Listed here are 7 T cell receptor beta chains from one sample, sequenced in a study of control samples from healthy donors and cancer patients. Method: immunoSEQ multiplex PCR; TCRdb's copy keeps in-frame clones and lacks some. The profile shows over 75,000 clones, about nine tenths of them singletons. Sequencing input: blood. These receptors were obtained from a man aged 30 to 45 in good health.

The genes are TRBV30 and TRBJ1-5; D may be TRBD1 (6 bases). Per the germline V gene, CDR1 is GTSNPN and CDR2 is SVGIG (reference sequence). Trimming took off 2 bases at V and 5 bases at J, with 13 bases between the two ends. CDR3 length equals 14 residues. CDR3 bases: TGTGCCTGGAGTAGCACAGGGCCGGATCAGCCCCAGCATTTT. Amino acid sequence: CAWSSTGPDQPQHF. Full variable domain (missing parts from reference TRBV30 and TRBJ1-5): SQTIHQWPATLVQPVGSPLSLECTVEGTSNPNLYWYRQAAGRGLQLLFYSVGIGQISSEVPQNLSASRPQDRQFILSSKKLLLSDSGFYLCAWSSTGPDQPQHFGDGTRLSIL.

V and J are TRBV7-9 and TRBJ2-1; TRBD2 agrees at 16 bases. V lost 2 bases, J lost 9 bases, and 13 bases stayed unmatched. This CDR3 comprises 19 residues. Germline V gene lookup returns CDR1 SEHNR and CDR2 FQNEAQ (reference sequence). The CDR3 region has the DNA TGTGCCAGCAGCTTACCTCGGGGACTAGCGGGAGGGCCTGGGAGTGAGCAGTTCTTC. Translated, it gives CASSLPRGLAGGPGSEQFF. Filled out from reference TRBV7-9 and TRBJ2-1, the complete variable domain reads DTGVSQNPRHKITKRGQNVTFRCDPISEHNRLYWYRQTLGQGPEFLTYFQNEAQLEKSRLLSDRFSAERPKGSFSTLEIQRTEQGDSAMYLCASSLPRGLAGGPGSEQFFGPGTRLTVL.

The chain links TRBV6-6 to TRBJ1-2, with a tentative D call TRBD1 (6 bases). V lost 2 bases, J lost 8 bases, and 15 bases lay in between. This CDR3 is built from 14 residues. Germline values: CDR1 MNHNY, CDR2 SVGAGI (reference sequence). The CDR3 loop is CASSYLTGLEGYTF. For the CDR3, the DNA is TGTGCCAGCAGTTACCTGACAGGATTGGAGGGCTACACCTTC.

The count of this clone is one. The DNA for the CDR3 is TGTGCCAGCAGCTTTACAGGGGGCCATGAGCAGTTCTTC. Amino acids: CASSFTGGHEQFF. The chain has TRBV7-2 and TRBJ2-1; TRBD1 agrees at 9 bases. From germline, CDR1 is SGHTA and CDR2 FQGNSA. After removal of 3 bases from V and 8 bases from J, the junction contained 2 bases not matched to a gene. The CDR3 covers 13 residues.

This clone was observed a few times. This chain joins TRBV11-2 and TRBJ2-3; D may match TRBD1 or TRBD2 (6 bases each). The CDR3 spans 15 residues. CDR1 and CDR2 (germline): SGHAT, FQNNGV. Trimming pared 3 bases from V and 4 bases from J, leaving 14 bases between. The CDR3 loop is CASSLSRGRSDTQYF. CDR3 nucleotides: TGTGCCAGCAGCTTGTCCCGGGGGCGGTCAGATACGCAGTATTTT.

The gene calls are TRBV5-6 and TRBJ2-2; D is perhaps TRBD1 (6 bases). The germline gives CDR1 SGHDT, CDR2 YYEEEE. Trimming took 4 bases from V and 9 from J, leaving 16 bases between them. The CDR3 totals 14 residues. The CDR3 DNA reads as TGTGCCAGCAGCCCCGAAACCGGGACAAGGGAGCTGTTTTTT. Translated, it gives CASSPETGTRELFF.

This clone came up a few times. V gene TRBV7-8 combines with J gene TRBJ1-5; a possible D gene is TRBD1 (6 bases). CDR3 length equals 14 residues. The V end lost 7 bases, the J end lost 0 bases, and 10 bases lay between the germline ends. The germline V gene has CDR1 SGHVS and CDR2 FQNEAQ. CDR3 nucleotide sequence: TGTGCCAGCAACCCCAGGGGTAGCAATCAGCCCCAGCATTTT. It translates to CASNPRGSNQPQHF. Together with reference TRBV7-8 and TRBJ1-5, the CDR3 gives the full variable domain: GAGVSQSPRYKVAKRGQDVALRCDPISGHVSLFWYQQALGQGPEFLTYFQNEAQLDKSGLPSDRFFAERPEGSVSTLKIQRTQQEDSAVYLCASNPRGSNQPQHFGDGTRLSIL.